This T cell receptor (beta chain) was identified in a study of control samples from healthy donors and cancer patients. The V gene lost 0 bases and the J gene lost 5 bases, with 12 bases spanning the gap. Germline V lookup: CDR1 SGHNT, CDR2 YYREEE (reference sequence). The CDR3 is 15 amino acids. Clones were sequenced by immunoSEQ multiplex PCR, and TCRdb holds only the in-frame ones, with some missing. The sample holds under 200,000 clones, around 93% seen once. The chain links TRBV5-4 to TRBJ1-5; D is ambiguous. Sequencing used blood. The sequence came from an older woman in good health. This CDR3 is CASSLGTGYDQPQHF. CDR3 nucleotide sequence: TGTGCCAGCAGCTTGGGCACGGGTTACGATCAGCCCCAGCATTTT.